This T cell receptor (beta chain) was sequenced for a study of control samples from healthy donors and cancer patients. Germline CDR1 is MNHEY and CDR2 is SVGAGI. CDR3 length: 15 residues. Trimming at V came to 6 bases and at J to 6 bases, leaving 10 bases not matched to a gene. TCRdb's copy holds only in-frame clones and misses some; the assay was immunoSEQ multiplex PCR. The table shows just under 75,000 clones, with more than 75% occurring only once. This clone occurred once. The TCR sequence derives from a woman between 50 and 59 years old in good health. Sequencing was done on a sample of blood. This chain connects TRBV6-5 to TRBJ2-1; 8 nucleotides match TRBD2. CDR3 region: CASSRLAGPLNEQFF. CDR3 in DNA: TGTGCCAGCAGCCGCCTAGCGGGCCCACTCAATGAGCAGTTCTTC.